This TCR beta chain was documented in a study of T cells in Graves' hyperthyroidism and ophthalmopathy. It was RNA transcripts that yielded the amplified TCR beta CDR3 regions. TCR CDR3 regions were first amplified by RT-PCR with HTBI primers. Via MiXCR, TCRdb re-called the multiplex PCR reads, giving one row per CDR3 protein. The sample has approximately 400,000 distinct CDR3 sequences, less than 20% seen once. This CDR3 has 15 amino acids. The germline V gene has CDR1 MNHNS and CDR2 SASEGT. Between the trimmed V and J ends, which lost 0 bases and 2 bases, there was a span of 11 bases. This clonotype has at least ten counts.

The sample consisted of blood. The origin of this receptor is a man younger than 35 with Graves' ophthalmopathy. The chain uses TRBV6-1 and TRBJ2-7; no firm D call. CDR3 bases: TGTGCCAGCAGTGAAGCGGCGACGTCCCCCTACGAGCAGTACTTC. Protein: CASSEAATSPYEQYF.